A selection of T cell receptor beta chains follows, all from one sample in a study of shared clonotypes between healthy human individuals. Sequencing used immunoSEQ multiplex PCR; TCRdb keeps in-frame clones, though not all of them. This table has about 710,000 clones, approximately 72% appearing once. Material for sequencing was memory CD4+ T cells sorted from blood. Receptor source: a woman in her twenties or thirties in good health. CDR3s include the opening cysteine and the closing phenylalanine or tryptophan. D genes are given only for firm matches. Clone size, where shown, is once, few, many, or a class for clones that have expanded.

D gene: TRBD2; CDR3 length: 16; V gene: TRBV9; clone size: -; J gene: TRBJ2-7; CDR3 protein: CASSVGLAGSTYEQYF; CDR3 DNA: TGTGCCAGCAGCGTAGGACTAGCGGGTTCAACCTACGAGCAGTACTTC
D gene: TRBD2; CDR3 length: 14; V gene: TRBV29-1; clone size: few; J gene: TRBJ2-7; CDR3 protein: CSVASGSERYEQYF; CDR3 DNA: TGCAGCGTCGCTAGCGGGTCAGAGCGCTACGAGCAGTACTTC
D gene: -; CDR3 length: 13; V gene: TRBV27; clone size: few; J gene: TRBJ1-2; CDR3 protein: CASGVRAFFGYTF; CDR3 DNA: TGTGCCAGCGGCGTGCGGGCTTTTTTTGGCTACACCTTC
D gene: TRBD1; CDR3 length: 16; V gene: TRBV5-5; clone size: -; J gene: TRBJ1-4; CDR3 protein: CASSQRWTGSNEKLFF; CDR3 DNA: TGTGCCAGCAGCCAGCGATGGACAGGGAGTAATGAAAAACTGTTTTTT
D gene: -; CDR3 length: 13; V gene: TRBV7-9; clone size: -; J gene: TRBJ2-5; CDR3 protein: CASSFIQGKTQYF; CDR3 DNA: TGTGCCAGCAGCTTCATCCAGGGGAAGACCCAGTACTTC
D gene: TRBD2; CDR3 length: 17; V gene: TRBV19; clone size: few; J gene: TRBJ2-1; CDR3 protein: CASRGAYGGSVYNEQFF; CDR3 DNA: TGTGCCAGTAGAGGCGCCTACGGGGGGAGTGTTTACAATGAGCAGTTCTTC
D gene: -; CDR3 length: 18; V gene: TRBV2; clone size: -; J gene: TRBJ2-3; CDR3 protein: CASSEAPPVTSGQDTQYF; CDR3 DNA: TGTGCCAGCAGTGAAGCGCCCCCGGTGACCTCAGGCCAGGATACGCAGTATTTT
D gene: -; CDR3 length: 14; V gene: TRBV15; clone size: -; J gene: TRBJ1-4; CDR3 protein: CATSRDRGDEKLFF; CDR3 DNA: TGTGCCACCAGCAGAGACAGGGGAGATGAAAAACTGTTTTTT
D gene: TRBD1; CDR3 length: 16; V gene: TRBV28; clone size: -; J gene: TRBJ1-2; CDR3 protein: CASSLQGTGGGRGYTF; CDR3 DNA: TGTGCCAGCAGTTTACAGGGGACAGGGGGCGGCCGAGGCTACACCTTC
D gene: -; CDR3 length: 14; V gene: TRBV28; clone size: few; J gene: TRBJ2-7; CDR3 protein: CASRPTGRYYEQYF; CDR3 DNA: TGTGCCAGCAGACCCACGGGACGCTACTACGAGCAGTACTTC